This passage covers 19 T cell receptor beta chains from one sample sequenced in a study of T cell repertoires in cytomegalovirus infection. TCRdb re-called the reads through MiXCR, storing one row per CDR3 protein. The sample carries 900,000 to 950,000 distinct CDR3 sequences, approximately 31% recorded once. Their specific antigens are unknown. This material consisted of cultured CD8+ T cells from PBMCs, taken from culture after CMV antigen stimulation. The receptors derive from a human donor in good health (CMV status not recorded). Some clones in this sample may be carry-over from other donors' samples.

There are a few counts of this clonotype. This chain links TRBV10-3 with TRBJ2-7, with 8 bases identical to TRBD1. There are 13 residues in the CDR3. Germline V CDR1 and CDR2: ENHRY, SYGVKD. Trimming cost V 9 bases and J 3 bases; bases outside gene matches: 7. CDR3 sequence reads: CAIRTGIVYEQYF. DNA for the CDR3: TGTGCCATTCGGACAGGGATCGTCTACGAGCAGTACTTC.

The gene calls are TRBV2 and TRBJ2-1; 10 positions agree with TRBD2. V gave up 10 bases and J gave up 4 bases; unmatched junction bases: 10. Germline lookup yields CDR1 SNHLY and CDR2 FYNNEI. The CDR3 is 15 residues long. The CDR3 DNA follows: TGTGCCACCAGAGGCAGCGGGGGGGAATACAATGAGCAGTTCTTC. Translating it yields CATRGSGGEYNEQFF.

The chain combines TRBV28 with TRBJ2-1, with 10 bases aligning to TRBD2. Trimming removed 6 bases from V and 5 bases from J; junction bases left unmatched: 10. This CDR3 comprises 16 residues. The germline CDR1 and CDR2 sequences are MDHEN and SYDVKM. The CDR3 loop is CASSILSGGLDNEQFF. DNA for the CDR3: TGTGCCAGCAGCATCCTTAGCGGGGGGTTAGACAATGAGCAGTTCTTC. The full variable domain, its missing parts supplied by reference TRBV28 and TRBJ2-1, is DVKVTQSSRYLVKRTGEKVFLECVQDMDHENMFWYRQDPGLGLRLIYFSYDVKMKEKGDIPEGYSVSREKKERFSLILESASTNQTSMYLCASSILSGGLDNEQFFGPGTRLTVL.

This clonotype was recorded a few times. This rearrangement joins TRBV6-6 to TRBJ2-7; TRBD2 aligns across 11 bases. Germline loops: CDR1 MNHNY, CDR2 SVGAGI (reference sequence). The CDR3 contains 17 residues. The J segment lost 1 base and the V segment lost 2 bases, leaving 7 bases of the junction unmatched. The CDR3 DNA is TGTGCCAGCAGTTACGCACTAGCGGGGGTGAATTCCTACGAGCAGTACTTC. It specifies CASSYALAGVNSYEQYF.

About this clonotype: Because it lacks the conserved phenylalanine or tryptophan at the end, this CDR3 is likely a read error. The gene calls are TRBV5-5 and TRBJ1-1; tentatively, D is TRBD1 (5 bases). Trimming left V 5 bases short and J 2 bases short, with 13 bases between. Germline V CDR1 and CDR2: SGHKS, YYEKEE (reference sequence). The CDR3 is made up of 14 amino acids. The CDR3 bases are TGTGCCAGCAGGGCGTCAGGGATCAACACTGAAGCTTTCTCT. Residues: CASRASGINTEAFS.

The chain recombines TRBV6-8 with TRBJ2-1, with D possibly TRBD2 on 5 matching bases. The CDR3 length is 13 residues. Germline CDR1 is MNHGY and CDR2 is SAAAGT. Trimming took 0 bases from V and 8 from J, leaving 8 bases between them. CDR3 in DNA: TGTGCCAGCAGTTACTCGAGGGTATATGAGCAGTTCTTC. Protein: CASSYSRVYEQFF.

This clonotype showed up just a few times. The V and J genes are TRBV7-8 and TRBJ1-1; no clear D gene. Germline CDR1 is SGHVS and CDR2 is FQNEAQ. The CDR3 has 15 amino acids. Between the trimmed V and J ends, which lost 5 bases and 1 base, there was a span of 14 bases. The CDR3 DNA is TGTGCCAGCAGCCCTACTCCCCGGGGGAACACTGAAGCTTTCTTT. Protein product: CASSPTPRGNTEAFF.

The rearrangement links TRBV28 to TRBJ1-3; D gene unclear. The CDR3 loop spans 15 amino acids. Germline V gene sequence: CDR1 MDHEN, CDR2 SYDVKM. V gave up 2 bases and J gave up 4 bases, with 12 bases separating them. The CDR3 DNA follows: TGTGCCAGCAGTTTACCAACCCAACCAGGAAACACCATATATTTT. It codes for CASSLPTQPGNTIYF.

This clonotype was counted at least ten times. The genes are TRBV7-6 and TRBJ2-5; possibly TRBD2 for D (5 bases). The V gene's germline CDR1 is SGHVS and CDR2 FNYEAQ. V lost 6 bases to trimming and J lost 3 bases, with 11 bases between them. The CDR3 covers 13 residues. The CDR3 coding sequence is TGTGCCAGCAGACCAAGCGGTGAAGAGACCCAGTACTTC. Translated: CASRPSGEETQYF.

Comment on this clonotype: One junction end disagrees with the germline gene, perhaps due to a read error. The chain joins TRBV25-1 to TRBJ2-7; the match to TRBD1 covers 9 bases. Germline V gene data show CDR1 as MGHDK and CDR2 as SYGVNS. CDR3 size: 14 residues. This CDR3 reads CANSEPGQGREQYF. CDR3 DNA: TGTGCCAACAGTGAGCCCGGACAGGGGAGGGAGCAGTACTTC.

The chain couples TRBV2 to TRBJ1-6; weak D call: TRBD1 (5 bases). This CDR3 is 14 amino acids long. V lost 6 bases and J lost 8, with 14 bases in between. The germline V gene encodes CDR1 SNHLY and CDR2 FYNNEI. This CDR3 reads CASRTSGGDSPLHF. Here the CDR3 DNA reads TGTGCCAGCAGGACGTCCGGAGGGGATTCACCCCTCCACTTT.

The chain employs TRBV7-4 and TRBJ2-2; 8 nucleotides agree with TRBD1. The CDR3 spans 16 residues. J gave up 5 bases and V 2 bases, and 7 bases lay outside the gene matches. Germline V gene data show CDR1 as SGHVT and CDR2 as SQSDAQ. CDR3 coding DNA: TGTGCCAGCAGCTTACCGACAGGGGCCATAACCGGGGAGCTGTTTTTT. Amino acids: CASSLPTGAITGELFF.

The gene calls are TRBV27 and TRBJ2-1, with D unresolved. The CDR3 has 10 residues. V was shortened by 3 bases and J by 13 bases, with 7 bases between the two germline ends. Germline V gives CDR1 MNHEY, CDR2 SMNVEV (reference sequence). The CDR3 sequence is CASSFQPQFF. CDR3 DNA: TGTGCCAGCAGTTTCCAGCCCCAGTTCTTC.

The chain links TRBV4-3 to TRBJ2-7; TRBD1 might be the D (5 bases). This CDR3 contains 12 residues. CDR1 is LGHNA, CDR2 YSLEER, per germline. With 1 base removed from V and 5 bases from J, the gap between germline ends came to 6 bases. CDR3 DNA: TGCGCCAGCAGCCAAGTGGGGCACGAGCAGTACTTC. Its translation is CASSQVGHEQYF.

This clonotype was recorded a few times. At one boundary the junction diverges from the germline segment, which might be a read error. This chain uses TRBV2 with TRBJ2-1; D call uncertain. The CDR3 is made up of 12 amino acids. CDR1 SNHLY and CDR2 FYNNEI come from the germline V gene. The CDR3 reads CVSLEGYNEQFF. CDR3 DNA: TGTGTCAGCCTAGAAGGGTACAATGAGCAGTTCTTC. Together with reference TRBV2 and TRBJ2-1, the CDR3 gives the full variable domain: EPEVTQTPSHQVTQMGQEVILRCVPISNHLYFYWYRQILGQKVEFLVSFYNNEISEKSEIFDDQFSVERPDGSNFTLKIRSTKLEDSAMYFCVSLEGYNEQFFGPGTRLTVL.

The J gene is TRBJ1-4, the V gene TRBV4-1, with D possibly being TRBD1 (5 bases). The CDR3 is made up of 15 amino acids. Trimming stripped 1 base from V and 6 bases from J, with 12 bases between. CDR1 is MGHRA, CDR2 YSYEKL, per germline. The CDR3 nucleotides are TGCGCCAGCAGCCAAGTTGGAGGGGCAGATGAAAAACTGTTTTTT. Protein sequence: CASSQVGGADEKLFF.

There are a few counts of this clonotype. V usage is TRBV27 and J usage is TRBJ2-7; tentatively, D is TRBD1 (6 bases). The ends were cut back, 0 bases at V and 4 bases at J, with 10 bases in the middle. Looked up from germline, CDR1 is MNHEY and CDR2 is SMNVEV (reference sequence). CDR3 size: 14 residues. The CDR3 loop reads CASSLSDSLYEQYF. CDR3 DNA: TGTGCCAGCAGTTTATCGGACAGCCTATACGAGCAGTACTTC.

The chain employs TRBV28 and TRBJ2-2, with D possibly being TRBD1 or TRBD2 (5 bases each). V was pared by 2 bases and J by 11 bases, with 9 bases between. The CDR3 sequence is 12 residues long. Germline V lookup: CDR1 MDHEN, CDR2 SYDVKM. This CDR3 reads CASSLGTKELFF. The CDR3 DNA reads TGTGCCAGCAGTTTAGGGACGAAAGAGCTGTTTTTT.

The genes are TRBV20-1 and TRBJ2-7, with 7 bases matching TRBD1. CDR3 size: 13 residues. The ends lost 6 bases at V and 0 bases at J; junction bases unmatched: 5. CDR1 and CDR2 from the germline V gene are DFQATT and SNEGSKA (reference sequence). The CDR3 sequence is CSAVQGDSYEQYF. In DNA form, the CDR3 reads TGCAGTGCCGTCCAGGGGGACTCCTACGAGCAGTACTTC.